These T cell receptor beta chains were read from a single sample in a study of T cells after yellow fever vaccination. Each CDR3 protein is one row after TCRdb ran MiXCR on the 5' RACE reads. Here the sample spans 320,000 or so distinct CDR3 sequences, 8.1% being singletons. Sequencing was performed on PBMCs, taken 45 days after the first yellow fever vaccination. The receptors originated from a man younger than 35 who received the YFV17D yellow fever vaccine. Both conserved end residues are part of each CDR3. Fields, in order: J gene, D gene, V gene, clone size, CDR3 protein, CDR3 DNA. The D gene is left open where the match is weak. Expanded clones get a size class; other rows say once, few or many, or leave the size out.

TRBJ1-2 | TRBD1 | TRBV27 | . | CASSFRTGVYGYTF | TGTGCCAGCAGTTTCCGGACAGGAGTCTATGGCTACACCTTC
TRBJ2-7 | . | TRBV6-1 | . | CPSRRGADSPRGEQYF | TGTCCCAGCAGGCGAGGCGCCGACTCTCCCCGGGGCGAGCAGTACTTC
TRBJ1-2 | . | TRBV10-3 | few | CAISEQPPTENYGYTF | TGTGCCATCAGTGAGCAACCACCGACAGAAAACTATGGCTACACCTTC
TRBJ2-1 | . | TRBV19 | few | CASSPQRGPYPFF | TGTGCCAGTAGTCCCCAGAGGGGACCGTATCCGTTCTTC
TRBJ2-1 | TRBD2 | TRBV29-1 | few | CSVDTLAARANEQFF | TGCAGCGTTGACACCCTAGCGGCTCGGGCCAATGAGCAGTTCTTC
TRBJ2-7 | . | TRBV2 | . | CASAAGSYEQYF | TGTGCCAGCGCGGCGGGCTCCTACGAGCAGTACTTC
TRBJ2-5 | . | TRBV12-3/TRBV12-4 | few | CASSYIQGIGETQYF | TGTGCCAGCAGTTACATACAGGGTATCGGGGAGACCCAGTACTTC
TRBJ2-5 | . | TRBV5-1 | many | CASSLYGTETQYF | TGCGCCAGCAGCTTGTACGGGACAGAGACCCAGTACTTC
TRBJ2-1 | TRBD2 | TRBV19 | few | CASISGGAYNEQFF | TGTGCCAGTATAAGCGGGGGAGCCTACAATGAGCAGTTCTTC
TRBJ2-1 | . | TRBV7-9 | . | CASTGSATILGNEQFF | TGTGCCAGCACCGGGTCGGCGACTATTTTGGGCAATGAGCAGTTCTTC
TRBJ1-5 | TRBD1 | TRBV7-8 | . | CASSRNRGSGNQPQHF | TGTGCCAGCAGCCGAAACAGGGGATCCGGCAATCAGCCCCAGCATTTT